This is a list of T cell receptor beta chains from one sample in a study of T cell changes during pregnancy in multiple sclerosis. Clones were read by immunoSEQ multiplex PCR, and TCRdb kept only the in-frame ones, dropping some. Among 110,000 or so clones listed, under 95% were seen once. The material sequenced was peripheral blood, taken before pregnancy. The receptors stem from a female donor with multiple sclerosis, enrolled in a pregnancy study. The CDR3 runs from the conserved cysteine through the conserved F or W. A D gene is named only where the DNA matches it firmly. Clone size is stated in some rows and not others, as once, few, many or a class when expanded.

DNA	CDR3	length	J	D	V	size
TGTGCCAGCAGTGCCCCTTCTCTGAACACTGAAGCTTTCTTT	CASSAPSLNTEAFF	14	TRBJ1-1	.	TRBV6-1	once
TGTGCCTGGAGTGTTTCAAGGACAGGGGGTGCCTACACCTTC	CAWSVSRTGGAYTF	14	TRBJ1-2	TRBD1	TRBV30	.
TGTGCCAGCAGTGAAACGGTTTACGGCTACACCTTC	CASSETVYGYTF	12	TRBJ1-2	.	TRBV2	.
TGCAGCGTTGATCCGGGACAGGGCTACGGCTACACCTTC	CSVDPGQGYGYTF	13	TRBJ1-2	TRBD1	TRBV29-1	.
TGTGCCAGCAGTCGACAGAACAATTCACCCCTCCACTTT	CASSRQNNSPLHF	13	TRBJ1-6	.	TRBV2	few
TGTGCCAGCAGCTTTCAGGGGCGTTATAATTCACCCCTCCACTTT	CASSFQGRYNSPLHF	15	TRBJ1-6	.	TRBV11-2	.
TGTGCCACCAGCACTTCAGGGGGTCGCTACACCTTC	CATSTSGGRYTF	12	TRBJ1-2	TRBD1	TRBV15	.
TGTGCCACCAGCAGAGTGTACAGGGAAACATCCTACGAGCAGTACTTC	CATSRVYRETSYEQYF	16	TRBJ2-7	.	TRBV15	.
TGCGCCAGCAGCTTGGCTGGAGTCTACAATGAGCAGTTCTTC	CASSLAGVYNEQFF	14	TRBJ2-1	.	TRBV5-1	.
TGTGCCAGCAGTGTCGGGACAGGGAGTGAAAAACTGTTTTTT	CASSVGTGSEKLFF	14	TRBJ1-4	TRBD1	TRBV6-1	once
TGTGCCAGCAGCTTGTTCGACAGGGTCCTCGTCAATGAGCAGTTCTTC	CASSLFDRVLVNEQFF	16	TRBJ2-1	TRBD1	TRBV7-9	.
TGTGCCAGCAGCTGGACTAGCGGGAGCGAGCAGTACTTC	CASSWTSGSEQYF	13	TRBJ2-7	TRBD2	TRBV6-1	.
TGTGCCAGCTCACCACCGGGCGGGAGGGCCGGCTACGAGCAGTACTTC	CASSPPGGRAGYEQYF	16	TRBJ2-7	TRBD2	TRBV18	.
TGTGCCAGCAGCAATCCGGGACAGTATGGCTACACCTTC	CASSNPGQYGYTF	13	TRBJ1-2	TRBD1	TRBV9	.
TGTGCCAGCAGTGCGAGGACAGGGTGGGGCGAGCAGTACTTC	CASSARTGWGEQYF	14	TRBJ2-7	TRBD1	TRBV2	.
TGCGCCAGCAGCTATGGGGCAGACACCGGGGAGCTGTTTTTT	CASSYGADTGELFF	14	TRBJ2-2	.	TRBV5-1	.
TGTGCCAGCAGTAGAGGAGTCTCTGGGGCCAACGTCCTGACTTTC	CASSRGVSGANVLTF	15	TRBJ2-6	.	TRBV6-5	once
TGTGCCAGCTCACTAGCTAGCCAGCAAGAGACCCAGTACTTC	CASSLASQQETQYF	14	TRBJ2-5	.	TRBV18	once
TGTGCCAGCAGTGAAGGGGACAGGGGCTATGGCTACACCTTC	CASSEGDRGYGYTF	14	TRBJ1-2	TRBD1	TRBV6-1	.
TGTGCCATCAGAGGGAGTAGCGGGACGAGCTCCTACAATGAGCAGTTCTTC	CAIRGSSGTSSYNEQFF	17	TRBJ2-1	TRBD2	TRBV10-3	.
TGTGCCAGCAGCCCGACAGGGGGCCACGAGCAGTACTTC	CASSPTGGHEQYF	13	TRBJ2-7	TRBD1	TRBV11-2	.
TGCGCCAGCAGCCCTGGACAGCCACCTAGTTCGCAGTACTTC	CASSPGQPPSSQYF	14	TRBJ2-7	.	TRBV5-1	.
TGTGCCAGCACCGGGACATACTACAATGAGCAGTTCTTC	CASTGTYYNEQFF	13	TRBJ2-1	.	TRBV28	.
TGTGCCAGCAGCGGAGACAATGAGCAGTTCTTC	CASSGDNEQFF	11	TRBJ2-1	.	TRBV9	.
TGTGCCAGCAGCTTAAAGGAGGGCGGGCCGACTCGGTACTTC	CASSLKEGGPTRYF	14	TRBJ2-5	.	TRBV7-2	.
TGTGCCAGCAGCCTTACTACAAGGAATTCACCCCTCCACTTT	CASSLTTRNSPLHF	14	TRBJ1-6	.	TRBV5-4	.
TGCGCCAGCAGCCCGGGACTAGCGGGGGTCTACGAGCAGTACTTC	CASSPGLAGVYEQYF	15	TRBJ2-7	TRBD2	TRBV5-1	.
TGTGCCAGCAGCCAAGATTTCCTCCCCGCCGGGGAGCTGTTTTTT	CASSQDFLPAGELFF	15	TRBJ2-2	.	TRBV14	.
TGTGCCAGCAGTGAATATGGGCAAGTCAATGAGCAGTTCTTC	CASSEYGQVNEQFF	14	TRBJ2-1	.	TRBV25-1	.
TGTGCCAGCAGACCGGGACAGGGAGGGGAGACCCAGTACTTC	CASRPGQGGETQYF	14	TRBJ2-5	TRBD1	TRBV14	.
TGTGCCAGCAGCTTAGGAGGGGGGGCGGGAACCGGGGAGCTGTTTTTT	CASSLGGGAGTGELFF	16	TRBJ2-2	.	TRBV7-2	.
TGTGCCAGCAGCTTCCCAAGACAGGGAGGTGGCGAGACCCAGTACTTC	CASSFPRQGGGETQYF	16	TRBJ2-5	.	TRBV7-9	.
TGTGCCACCAGCAGAGCCCCAGGCTTAAGCACAGATACGCAGTATTTT	CATSRAPGLSTDTQYF	16	TRBJ2-3	.	TRBV15	.
TGTGCCAGCTCACCACGGCGGCTAGCGGGAGTGAACGAGCAGTTCTTC	CASSPRRLAGVNEQFF	16	TRBJ2-1	TRBD2	TRBV18	.
TGTGCCAGCAGTGGATTTCAGGCCGCCTCCTACAATGAGCAGTTCTTC	CASSGFQAASYNEQFF	16	TRBJ2-1	.	TRBV2	.
TGTGCCTGGGGACAGGGTGAAGCTTTCTTT	CAWGQGEAFF	10	TRBJ1-1	TRBD1	TRBV30	few
TGTGCCAGCAGCCGTCAGGGCAGGGGGGACTCACCCCTCCACTTT	CASSRQGRGDSPLHF	15	TRBJ1-6	TRBD1	TRBV5-4	.
TGTGCCAGCAGCGACAGGAGACGCAATCAGCCCCAGCATTTT	CASSDRRRNQPQHF	14	TRBJ1-5	.	TRBV6-6	.
TGTGCCAGTAGTATAGGGGGAGGGGTCGGCAATCAGCCCCAGCATTTT	CASSIGGGVGNQPQHF	16	TRBJ1-5	.	TRBV19	.
TGTGCCAGCAGACTACACCACTCTGGAAACACCATATATTTT	CASRLHHSGNTIYF	14	TRBJ1-3	.	TRBV28	once